The entry below gives a single T cell receptor (beta chain) sequence along with its context. Trimming pared 5 bases from V and 2 bases from J, leaving 18 bases between. Germline assignment: CDR1 SQVTM and CDR2 ANQGSEA. The length of the CDR3 is 15 residues. This record belongs to a study of glioma-infiltrating T cells after dendritic cell vaccination. PBMC sampling occurred before vaccination, two weeks after the third dose, and at progression. Primers: 60 V beta forward and 13 J beta reverse. The protocol was immunoSEQ multiplex PCR, while the TCRdb copy is restricted to in-frame clones and leaves out a portion. The sample carries 80,000 to 95,000 clones, 70% to 90% recorded once.

This TCR came from a human donor with glioblastoma. J is TRBJ1-2 and V is TRBV29-1, with a weak D call TRBD1 (5 bases). The sequences come from blood, collected before dendritic cell vaccination. The CDR3 protein is CSVFPGLLQNYGYTF. CDR3 bases: TGCAGCGTTTTCCCGGGACTTCTTCAGAACTATGGCTACACCTTC. Together with reference TRBV29-1 and TRBJ1-2, the CDR3 gives the full variable domain: SAVISQKPSRDICQRGTSLTIQCQVDSQVTMMFWYRQQPGQSLTLIATANQGSEATYESGFVIDKFPISRPNLTFSTLTVSNMSPEDSSIYLCSVFPGLLQNYGYTFGSGTRLTVV.